The entry below gives a single TCR beta chain sequence along with its context. The target of this receptor is not known. Per-base qualities were not stored, and no clone one base away is much larger. This entry comes from a study of cytomegalovirus exposure and HLA in healthy donors (TCRdb year 2017). Turning to the overall study: In an earlier analysis of about 560 of the donors, 276 Gb of sequence data and 95 million to 130 million unique TCR beta sequences from about 190 million T cells were reported. About 330 gigabases of sequencing data and approximately 92 million unique TCR sequences made up an early release that covered under 750 HLA-typed donors. Of the roughly 390 genotyped donors, approximately 80% were placed in the genetic ancestry cluster associated with self-reported Caucasian donors. The study aimed to test whether signatures of past pathogen exposure could be identified by cataloging public T cell receptors. The T cell repertoires of several hundred subjects were profiled by immunosequencing and related to cytomegalovirus serostatus. Besides the first cohort of around 670 subjects, a separate validation cohort made up of some 110 different subjects was used. To predict cytomegalovirus infection status, the study brought together high-throughput TCR immunosequencing, statistical association of individual TCRs with disease status, and machine learning. To study patterns of TCR occurrence, a later analysis re-analyzed previously published TCR beta repertoires from around 670 donors and added high-resolution HLA genotyping. Rather than drawing on any new phenotypic data, the later analysis identified candidate immune exposures from TCR beta sequences and the way those sequences occurred across donors. To decide whether each TCR beta V gene segment behaved as functional or pseudogenic, an earlier analysis of approximately 600 of the donors relied on high-throughput TCR beta sequencing. Donor age, sex, ethnicity and CMV serostatus were compiled alongside the repertoire data. A later genetic analysis took genome-wide SNP genotypes for about 55% of the 666 donors and used that subset as a discovery cohort. Every repertoire in the discovery cohort had been generated on one and the same sequencing platform. Both class I and class II loci were covered by HLA typing, at four-digit resolution. The number of donors typed differed by locus, with roughly 620-630 for A, B, C, DRB1 and DQB1, more than 500 for DQA1, 600 to 610 for DPA1, and around 430 for DPB1. Several DR-DQ haplotypes were treated as single units for association and clustering because of strong linkage in the cohort. On average, 235,054 unique TCR beta nucleotide sequences were sequenced per donor among about 400 genotyped donors of the cohort, with 15% to 20% of those sequences being non-productive. Here is what the overall study found, with its caveats: It was suggested by the authors that the approach could potentially be generalized to other disease states and immunological phenotypes. Assigning TCR associations to individual alleles was difficult when HLA alleles, especially DR and DQ, strongly co-occurred. Presence/absence analyses assumed roughly uniform sequencing depth across donors, an assumption that may not hold. While some public TCRs were present in many individuals, most TCR sequences turned up only very rarely across donors. An association between a missense DCLRE1C variant and V-gene and J-gene trimming of TCR beta chains was found in a later genetic analysis and replicated in an independent cohort. Linkage disequilibrium might explain the correlated functional status among segregating V segments, but an unknown experimental factor could not be excluded. In the study, around 150 TCR beta chains were listed as associated with cytomegalovirus. An earlier analysis of approximately 600 of the donors showed that most TCR beta V segments appeared in productive rearrangements either about 87% or about 30% of the time, which broadly matched IMGT annotations. In a later analysis, most CMV-associated TCR beta chains were found to appear HLA-restricted, with HLA associations seemingly driven largely by CMV exposure. A further reported finding was that TCR beta sequences accurately predicted the HLA-A and HLA-B alleles for most subjects in the first cohort. Specific HLA alleles were associated with 16,951 TCR beta sequences at a false discovery rate of 0.05 in a later analysis. A few of the identified cytomegalovirus-associated TCR beta chains were confirmed in vitro to be specific for cytomegalovirus antigens. A later analysis reported that several top co-occurrence clusters appeared linked to parvovirus B19, influenza, CMV and Epstein-Barr virus. In a later analysis, the rate of TCR association differed among HLA loci, with DRB1 alleles having the most associated TCRs and HLA-C alleles having the fewest. Some IMGT-functional V segments, including TRBV6-2 and TRBV6-3, could not be distinguished by the 87-base-pair reads and were therefore excluded. The classifier was reported to diagnose cytomegalovirus status with high specificity and sensitivity in both the original and validation cohorts. A group of highly shared sequence variants was considered likely to be a technical artifact of the sequencing pipeline. The earlier analysis of around 600 of the donors excluded 15 to 20 rarely observed V segments, including chromosome 9 orphons, because counts were too low. HLA typing was unavailable for some donors at each locus, so association tests used only the typed subset. In a later genetic analysis, fewer N-insertions in productive TCRs were reported among donors in an Asian-associated ancestry cluster than the roughly 700-donor mean. CMV serostatus was the only immune exposure information available for the cohort. A later analysis found that HLA-associated TCR beta chains were more clonally expanded and had lower generation probabilities than equally common non-associated chains. In this cohort, only TCR beta chains were sequenced, and detectable features were limited by the absence of alpha or paired-chain data.

In total, 630 or so healthy bone marrow donors made up the cohort. At the time of sampling, all cohort members were nominally healthy, though unrecorded immune exposures were likely present. The donor was CMV seropositive and belonged to the group of 250 to 300 seropositive cohort members. A peripheral blood sample was provided by each donor, and peripheral blood mononuclear cells were used for TCR beta sequencing. The Qiagen DNeasy Blood Extraction Kit was used to extract genomic DNA from the blood cell samples. The CDR3 starts with the cysteine, ends with the phenylalanine, and has 16 residues. Only CDR3 DNA remains: 48 bases, in frame from the first base. Reading the germline V gene (reference sequence) gives CDR1 LNHDA and CDR2 SQIVND. Clipping removes 4 bases from V and 3 bases from J, with 10 as the unmatched junction base count. Library preparation was by the immunoSEQ multiplex PCR assay. The multiplex PCR relied on a mix of 60 forward primers for TCR Vbeta segments and 13 reverse primers for TCR Jbeta segments. Amplification of the CDR3 region of rearranged TCR beta genes was performed with a multiplex PCR assay on genomic DNA. The Illumina HiSeq System was used to sequence the amplified TCR beta libraries as 87-base-pair reads. In the source study's methods: Across the 670 or so repertoires, a later analysis counted 80 million or so unique TCR beta chains, around 11 million of which were shared by at least two donors. Raw reads were error-corrected and collapsed into unique sequences by a nearest-neighbor algorithm in which closely related sequences were merged to remove PCR and sequencing errors. Alignment of CDR3 sequences to IMGT reference sequences was used to assign V, D and J gene segments. Each retained sequence needed at least a six-nucleotide match to both a V gene segment and a J gene segment. A rearrangement counted as productive if the CDR3 had no stop codons and remained in frame with V and J, and every other rearrangement counted as non-productive. CDR3 was defined according to IMGT convention as the region running from the second conserved V-encoded cysteine to the conserved J-encoded phenylalanine. The earlier analysis of 500 to 600 of the donors excluded sequences that lacked an unambiguous match to a single V gene segment. In an earlier analysis of 450 to 750 of the donors, a V segment was called functional when productive rearrangements were above 56.7%, and segregating when the standard deviation between donors exceeded 5%. A statistical classification framework was built for diagnosing cytomegalovirus status from the catalog of TCR beta chain sequences. In a later analysis, TCR nucleotide sequences were compared against IMGT/GENE-DB human TR gene sequences so that V and J genes could be assigned. Using the TCRdist pipeline, a later analysis assigned CDR3 sequences along with most-parsimonious VDJ recombination scenarios. In a later analysis, every TCR beta chain was defined by the combination of its CDR3 amino acid sequence and its V-gene family, and reads without a unique V-gene family were dropped. To address suspected cross-contamination and a sequencing artifact, a later analysis removed 592 highly shared, low-generation-probability nucleotide sequences. In a later analysis, a clonal expansion index was calculated for each public chain from normalized within-repertoire ranks of inferred template counts. In a later analysis, generation probabilities were computed using a VDJ recombination model fitted to out-of-frame rearrangements, and the results were checked against IGoR. A later analysis scored TCR-TCR, TCR-HLA and TCR-CMV co-occurrence with hypergeometric tests, applying a repertoire-size bias correction to TCR pairs. A later analysis estimated false discovery rates by permuting HLA or CMV assignments 20 times. In a later analysis, co-occurring TCRs were grouped using DBSCAN, with TCRdist sequence similarity added in when clustering inside HLA-allele-positive subsets. Repertoires with fewer than 30,000 or more than 120,000 public chains, plus five repertoires with anomalous nucleotide sharing, were excluded from co-occurrence clustering. What TCRdb holds here is the immuneACCESS table cut down to in-frame rearrangements. Part of the clones is not present; checked against another copy, under half of the missing clones reflect an unresolved V gene, and the others are unexplained. That table supplies the V and J calls and clone size; D and trimming were determined from the DNA. The sample yields about 130,000 clones; roughly two thirds were counted once. Of the sample, less than 2% is held by the ten largest clones.

Material for sequencing was PBMCs. The sequence was collected from a man aged 25 to 45 in good health and CMV-seropositive. This receptor chain uses TRBV19 and TRBJ2-3, with TRBD1 matching 7 junction bases. The DNA sequence reads TGTGCCAGTAGTAGCTGGGACAGCGAGGGGACAGATACGCAGTATTTT. The resulting protein is CASSSWDSEGTDTQYF.